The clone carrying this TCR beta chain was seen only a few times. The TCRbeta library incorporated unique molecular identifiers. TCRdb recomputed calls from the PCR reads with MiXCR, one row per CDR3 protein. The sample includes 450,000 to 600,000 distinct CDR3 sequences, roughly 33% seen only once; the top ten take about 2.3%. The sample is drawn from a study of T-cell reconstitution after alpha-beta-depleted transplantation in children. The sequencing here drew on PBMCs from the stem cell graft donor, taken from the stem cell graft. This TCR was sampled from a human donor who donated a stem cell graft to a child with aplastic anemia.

CDR3: CSVATSGLTDTQYF. The DNA for the CDR3 is TGCAGCGTGGCGACTAGCGGACTCACAGATACGCAGTATTTT. The chain employs TRBV29-1 and TRBJ2-3; the match to TRBD2 covers 9 bases. This CDR3 is built from 14 residues. The germline V gene encodes CDR1 SQVTM and CDR2 ANQGSEA. J lost 2 bases, V lost 6 bases, and 6 bases had no gene match.